Listed here are 3 T cell receptor beta chains from one sample, sequenced in a study of cytomegalovirus exposure and HLA in healthy donors. The PCR employed 60 Vbeta primers together with 13 Jbeta primers. TCRdb's copy holds only in-frame clones and misses some; the assay was immunoSEQ multiplex PCR. The table lists 160,000 or so clones, 70% to 85% of them singletons. The sample consisted of PBMCs. All receptors derive from a male donor in good health and CMV-seronegative.

The chain has TRBV11-3 and TRBJ2-1, with D tentatively TRBD2 (6 bases). Trimming removed 0 bases from V and 2 bases from J, with 17 bases in between. Looked up from germline, CDR1 is SGHNT and CDR2 is YENEEA. The CDR3 is 18 residues long. The CDR3 loop is CASSLDQGGSGTYNEQFF. For the CDR3, the DNA is TGTGCCAGCAGCTTAGACCAAGGTGGTAGCGGAACCTACAATGAGCAGTTCTTC.

This clone has only a few counts. The chain carries TRBV6-1 and TRBJ2-5, with D tentatively TRBD1 (5 bases). Trimming stripped 7 bases from V and 1 base from J, with 13 bases between. In germline, CDR1 is MNHNS, CDR2 SASEGT. The CDR3 runs 14 residues. This chain's CDR3 is CASTPGQTQETQYF. The CDR3 DNA reads as TGTGCCAGCACCCCAGGGCAGACCCAAGAGACCCAGTACTTC.

The CDR3 here is CATSPRTGELFF. CDR3 coding DNA: TGTGCCACCAGCCCTCGCACCGGGGAGCTGTTTTTT. This chain connects TRBV15 to TRBJ2-2, with D uncertain. CDR3 length: 12 residues. V was cut by 5 bases and J by 4 bases, with 5 bases left in between. CDR1 and CDR2 from the germline V gene are LNHNV and YYDKDF (reference sequence).